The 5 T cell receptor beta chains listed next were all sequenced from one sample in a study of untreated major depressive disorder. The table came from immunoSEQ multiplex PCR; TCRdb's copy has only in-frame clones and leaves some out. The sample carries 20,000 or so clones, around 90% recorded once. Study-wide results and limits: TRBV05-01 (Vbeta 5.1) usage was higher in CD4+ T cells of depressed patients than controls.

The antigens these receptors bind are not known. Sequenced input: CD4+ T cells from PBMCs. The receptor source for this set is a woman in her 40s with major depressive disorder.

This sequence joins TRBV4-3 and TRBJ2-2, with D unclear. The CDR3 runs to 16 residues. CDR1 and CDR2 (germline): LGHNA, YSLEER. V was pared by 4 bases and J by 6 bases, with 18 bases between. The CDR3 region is CASSPGRLVIPGELFF. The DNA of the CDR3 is TGCGCCAGCAGCCCAGGAAGGCTAGTAATCCCCGGGGAGCTGTTTTTT.

CDR3 region: CASSPRGDLGDTEAFF. The CDR3, as DNA: TGTGCCAGCAGCCCGAGGGGGGACTTAGGGGACACTGAAGCTTTCTTT. The rearrangement joins TRBV7-9 to TRBJ1-1, with D perhaps TRBD1 (6 bases). The CDR3 is made up of 16 amino acids. CDR1 and CDR2 from the germline V gene are SEHNR and FQNEAQ (reference sequence). Trimming took off 5 bases at V and 3 bases at J, with 19 bases between the two ends.

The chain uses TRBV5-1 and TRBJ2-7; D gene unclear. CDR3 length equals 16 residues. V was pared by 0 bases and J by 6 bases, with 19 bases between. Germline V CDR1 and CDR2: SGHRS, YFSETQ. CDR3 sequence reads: CASSLAEGKSSTEQYF. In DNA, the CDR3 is TGCGCCAGCAGCTTGGCCGAAGGCAAATCGTCGACCGAGCAGTACTTC.

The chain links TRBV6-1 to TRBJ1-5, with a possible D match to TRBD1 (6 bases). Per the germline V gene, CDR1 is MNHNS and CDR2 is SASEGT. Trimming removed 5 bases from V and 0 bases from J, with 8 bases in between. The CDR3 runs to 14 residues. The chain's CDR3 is CASSLDSSNQPQHF. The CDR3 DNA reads TGTGCCAGCAGTTTGGACAGTAGCAATCAGCCCCAGCATTTT.

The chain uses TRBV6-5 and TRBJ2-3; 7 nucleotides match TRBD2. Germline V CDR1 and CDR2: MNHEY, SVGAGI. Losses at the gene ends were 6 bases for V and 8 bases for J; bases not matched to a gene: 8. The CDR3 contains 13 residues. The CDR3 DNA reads TGTGCCAGCAGAACCGCAGCGGGGCGTACGCAGTATTTT. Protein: CASRTAAGRTQYF.